The 25 T cell receptor beta chains below were found in one sample sequenced in a study of T-cell reconstitution after alpha-beta-depleted transplantation in children. Unique molecular identifiers were used in preparing the TCRbeta library. A single record per CDR3 protein comes from TCRdb applying MiXCR to the PCR reads. The sample lists roughly 490,000 distinct CDR3 sequences, roughly 11% occurring once. Source: PBMCs, mostly from graft donor cells, taken 180 days after TCRalphabeta/CD19-depleted stem cell transplant. Receptors originate from a female patient between 2 and 15 years old who had a stem cell transplant for aplastic anemia, so the T cells may come from the graft donor.

The genes are TRBV28 and TRBJ2-7, with D tentatively TRBD1 or TRBD2 (5 bases each). Trimming pared 5 bases from V and 3 bases from J, leaving 26 bases between. The germline gives CDR1 MDHEN, CDR2 SYDVKM. This CDR3 contains 18 residues. CDR3 sequence: CASSPSPLLAWDHYEQYV. The CDR3 DNA is TGTGCCAGCAGTCCCAGTCCTCTTTTAGCCTGGGACCACTACGAGCAGTACGTC.

The J gene is TRBJ2-4, the V gene TRBV12-5; D is ambiguous. V dropped 6 bases and J dropped 7 bases, with 13 bases sitting between them. Germline CDR1 is LGHNT and CDR2 is FRNRAP. The CDR3 covers 13 residues. The CDR3 here is CASGPSLGNIQYF. CDR3 nucleotide sequence: TGTGCTAGTGGACCATCCCTGGGGAACATTCAGTACTTC.

This chain uses TRBV5-7 with TRBJ1-2; D not resolved. TRBV5-7 is flagged as an ORF with uncertain function. This CDR3 comprises 13 residues. V was pared by 4 bases and J by 4 bases, with 11 bases between. The CDR3, as DNA: TGTGCCAGCAGCCCCCGGGAGCTCTATGGCTACACCTTC. Translated, it gives CASSPRELYGYTF.

This clonotype was seen only a few times. The chain couples TRBV25-1 to TRBJ2-2, with D uncertain. Germline values: CDR1 MGHDK, CDR2 SYGVNS. The CDR3 is made up of 15 amino acids. The ends were cut back, 1 base at V and 6 bases at J, with 12 bases in the middle. The CDR3 sequence is CASSEWGMKAGELFF. DNA of the CDR3: TGTGCCAGCAGTGAATGGGGTATGAAGGCCGGGGAGCTGTTTTTT.

The chain has TRBV15 and TRBJ1-4; TRBD1 aligns across 7 bases. The CDR3 is made up of 15 amino acids. The J segment lost 3 bases and the V segment lost 3 bases, leaving 4 bases of the junction unmatched. Germline CDR1 and CDR2: LNHNV and YYDKDF (reference sequence). This CDR3 reads CATSRLQGPNEKLFF. The CDR3, as DNA: TGTGCCACCAGCAGGCTACAGGGGCCTAATGAAAAACTGTTTTTT.

This clonotype has at least ten counts. This sequence joins TRBV5-1 and TRBJ2-3, with 7 bases matching TRBD2. This CDR3 is built from 16 residues. Germline CDR1 reads SGHRS; CDR2 reads YFSETQ. The V and J ends lost 1 base and 0 bases, in that order; junction bases with no gene match: 5. The chain's CDR3 is CASSLRASGSTDTQYF. CDR3 in DNA: TGCGCCAGCAGCTTGAGGGCTAGCGGTAGCACAGATACGCAGTATTTT.

This clonotype was observed a few times. The chain combines TRBV27 with TRBJ1-5; 9 bases line up with TRBD1. CDR1 is MNHEY and CDR2 is SMNVEV in the germline V gene (reference sequence). The CDR3 sequence is 14 residues long. The V segment lost 4 bases and the J segment 7 bases; nucleotides outside the gene matches: 5. DNA for the CDR3: TGTGCCAGCAGTTCTGGACAGGGGTCGCAGCCCCAGCATTTT. Protein product: CASSSGQGSQPQHF.

Here the CDR3 reads CASISSGDGYTF. The CDR3 region has the DNA TGTGCCAGCATCTCCTCCGGAGATGGCTACACCTTC. The V and J genes are TRBV28 and TRBJ1-2; D unresolved. CDR3 length: 12 amino acids. Trimming took 7 bases from V and 6 from J, leaving 12 bases between them. CDR1 is MDHEN, CDR2 SYDVKM, per germline.

CDR3 sequence: CASGLVQGAATTYEQYF. CDR3 in DNA: TGTGCTAGTGGTTTGGTACAGGGGGCAGCTACCACCTACGAGCAGTACTTC. The J gene is TRBJ2-7, the V gene TRBV12-5; 9 nucleotides agree with TRBD1. V shed 0 bases, J shed 2 bases, and the junction held 8 bases outside the gene matches. CDR3 length equals 17 residues. Per the germline V gene, CDR1 is LGHNT and CDR2 is FRNRAP. Using reference TRBV12-5 and TRBJ2-7 for the parts outside the CDR3, the full variable domain is DARVTQTPRHKVTEMGQEVTMRCQPILGHNTVFWYRQTMMQGLELLAYFRNRAPLDDSGMPKDRFSAEMPDATLATLKIQPSEPRDSAVYFCASGLVQGAATTYEQYFGPGTRLTVT.

This chain links TRBV20-1 with TRBJ1-5; D gene unclear. From germline, CDR1 is DFQATT and CDR2 SNEGSKA (reference sequence). The CDR3 has 13 amino acids. V was pared by 3 bases and J by 7 bases, with 13 bases between. The CDR3 DNA sequence: TGCAGTGCTAGGATAAGGGAAGCGCAGCCCCAGCATTTT. Amino acids: CSARIREAQPQHF.

For the CDR3, the DNA is TGTGCCAGCGAGGGGGCCAACCAAGAGACCCAGTACTTC. It encodes CASEGANQETQYF. The chain combines TRBV3-1 with TRBJ2-5; TRBD1 aligns across 7 bases. J lost 0 bases, V lost 8 bases, and 3 bases had no gene match. CDR1 is LGHDT and CDR2 is YNNKEL in the germline V gene (reference sequence). This CDR3 is 13 amino acids long.

This clonotype was seen more than once but under ten times. The V and J genes are TRBV7-2 and TRBJ1-4; perhaps TRBD1 as D (6 bases). Germline V lookup: CDR1 SGHTA, CDR2 FQGNSA. This CDR3 is built from 16 residues. Trimming removed 7 bases from V and 7 bases from J, with 22 bases in between. The CDR3 sequence: CASTPGGGQRGEKLFF. Written as DNA, the CDR3 is TGTGCCAGCACCCCCGGCGGGGGGCAACGGGGTGAAAAACTGTTTTTT.

This clonotype was counted only a few times. The chain joins TRBV10-3 to TRBJ1-1; TRBD1 aligns across 8 bases. Per the germline V gene, CDR1 is ENHRY and CDR2 is SYGVKD. The J segment lost 4 bases and the V segment lost 6 bases, leaving 4 bases of the junction unmatched. CDR3 size: 13 residues. In nucleotides, the CDR3 is TGTGCCATCAGCCGGGACAGGCCCACTGAAGCTTTCTTT. It encodes CAISRDRPTEAFF.

This clonotype has only a few counts. This chain joins TRBV6-5 and TRBJ1-5; D unclear. The germline V and J ends were trimmed by 5 bases and 2 bases, with 7 bases remaining between them. This CDR3 has 13 amino acids. Germline V gene lookup returns CDR1 MNHEY and CDR2 SVGAGI. CDR3: CASSHVGNQPQHF. CDR3 sequence (DNA): TGTGCCAGCAGTCACGTAGGCAATCAGCCCCAGCATTTT.

The sample holds a few counts of this clonotype. J is TRBJ1-1 and V is TRBV20-1, with TRBD1 as a possible D gene (6 bases). Germline-derived CDR1 and CDR2 are DFQATT and SNEGSKA (reference sequence). This CDR3 spans 14 amino acids. Trimming shortened V by 4 bases and J by 4 bases, and 16 bases separated the two germline ends. The CDR3 protein is CSAIPNRDSTEAFF. The CDR3 DNA reads TGCAGTGCTATCCCGAACAGGGACTCCACTGAAGCTTTCTTT.

J is TRBJ2-1 and V is TRBV29-1, with 7 bases identical to TRBD1. Germline CDR1 and CDR2: SQVTM and ANQGSEA. This CDR3 contains 14 residues. V shed 3 bases and J 3 bases; nucleotides not matched to a gene: 5. CDR3 region: CSVDGTVGYNEQFF. Here the CDR3 DNA reads TGCAGCGTTGATGGGACAGTGGGCTACAATGAGCAGTTCTTC.

The V and J genes are TRBV30 and TRBJ1-3; TRBD1 might be the D (5 bases). Germline CDR1 reads GTSNPN; CDR2 reads SVGIG (reference sequence). The CDR3 consists of 13 residues. V lost 5 bases, J lost 0 bases, and 8 bases lay in between. The CDR3 protein is CAWGQYSGNTIYF. The DNA of the CDR3 is TGTGCCTGGGGACAATACTCTGGAAACACCATATATTTT.

This clonotype was detected a few times. The chain uses TRBV5-1 and TRBJ2-2, with D perhaps TRBD1 or TRBD2 (5 bases each). This CDR3 spans 16 amino acids. Per the germline V gene, CDR1 is SGHRS and CDR2 is YFSETQ. V lost 3 bases, J lost 2 bases, and 14 bases lay in between. The CDR3 DNA follows: TGCGCCAGCAGCTCCGAGGGGATCATTAACACCGGGGAGCTGTTTTTT. It is translated as CASSSEGIINTGELFF.

This clonotype has only a few counts. V gene TRBV21-1 combines with J gene TRBJ2-6; TRBD2 reflects the table's D call only, with no check against the DNA. TRBV21-1 has pseudogene status. CDR3 length: 21 residues. CDR3 region: CASSKGGTGLTALRGANVLTF. Written as DNA, the CDR3 is TGTGCCAGCAGCAAAGGGGGCACGGGACTCACCGCCCTAAGGGGGGCCAACGTCCTGACTTTC.

The rearrangement joins TRBV4-2 to TRBJ2-1; D gene ambiguous. CDR1 is LGHNA, CDR2 YNFKEQ, per germline. The CDR3 has 16 residues. The V gene lost 4 bases and the J gene lost 0 bases, with 13 bases spanning the gap. The chain's CDR3 is CASSPLGVGSYNEQFF. The CDR3, as DNA: TGTGCCAGCAGCCCCCTCGGCGTCGGCTCCTACAATGAGCAGTTCTTC.

This clonotype turned up a few times. CDR3 sequence reads: CATSRGRTNLFTDTQYF. The CDR3 nucleotides are TGTGCCACCAGCAGAGGCCGGACAAATCTCTTCACAGATACGCAGTATTTT. V usage is TRBV15 and J usage is TRBJ2-3; D perhaps matches TRBD1 (5 bases). This CDR3 region has 17 residues. Germline CDR1 is LNHNV and CDR2 is YYDKDF (reference sequence). V lost 1 base to trimming and J lost 2 bases, with 16 bases between them.

This clonotype was seen a few times. The chain uses TRBV29-1 and TRBJ2-7, with 8 bases aligning to TRBD1. The CDR3 covers 14 residues. Germline V gives CDR1 SQVTM, CDR2 ANQGSEA. V lost 3 bases, J lost 4 bases, and 8 bases stayed unmatched. CDR3 nucleotide sequence: TGCAGCGTTGACGGACAGGGTACAAGGTACGAGCAGTACTTC. Protein: CSVDGQGTRYEQYF.

The chain uses TRBV2 and TRBJ1-4; D uncertain. Trimming removed 6 bases from V and 12 bases from J, with 17 bases in between. The CDR3 sequence is 13 residues long. Per germline, CDR1 SNHLY and CDR2 FYNNEI. The CDR3: CASSDTSYGELFF. The DNA of the CDR3 is TGTGCCAGCAGCGACACTTCCTATGGGGAACTGTTTTTT.

This clonotype came up a few times. J is TRBJ1-3 and V is TRBV29-1; D gene uncertain. V dropped 4 bases and J dropped 4 bases, with 8 bases sitting between them. This CDR3 region has 12 residues. Germline-derived CDR1 and CDR2 are SQVTM and ANQGSEA. The CDR3 loop reads CSVGLQGNTIYF. The CDR3 DNA sequence: TGCAGCGTTGGCCTACAGGGAAACACCATATATTTT.

This clonotype showed up just a few times. The rearrangement links TRBV5-1 to TRBJ2-1; D may be TRBD2 (6 bases). V was cut by 4 bases and J by 4 bases, with 21 bases left in between. Per germline, CDR1 SGHRS and CDR2 YFSETQ. The CDR3 contains 17 residues. The DNA for the CDR3 is TGCGCCAGCAGCCCGCCTAATTCGGGACTCACGTACAATGAGCAGTTCTTC. This codes for CASSPPNSGLTYNEQFF.